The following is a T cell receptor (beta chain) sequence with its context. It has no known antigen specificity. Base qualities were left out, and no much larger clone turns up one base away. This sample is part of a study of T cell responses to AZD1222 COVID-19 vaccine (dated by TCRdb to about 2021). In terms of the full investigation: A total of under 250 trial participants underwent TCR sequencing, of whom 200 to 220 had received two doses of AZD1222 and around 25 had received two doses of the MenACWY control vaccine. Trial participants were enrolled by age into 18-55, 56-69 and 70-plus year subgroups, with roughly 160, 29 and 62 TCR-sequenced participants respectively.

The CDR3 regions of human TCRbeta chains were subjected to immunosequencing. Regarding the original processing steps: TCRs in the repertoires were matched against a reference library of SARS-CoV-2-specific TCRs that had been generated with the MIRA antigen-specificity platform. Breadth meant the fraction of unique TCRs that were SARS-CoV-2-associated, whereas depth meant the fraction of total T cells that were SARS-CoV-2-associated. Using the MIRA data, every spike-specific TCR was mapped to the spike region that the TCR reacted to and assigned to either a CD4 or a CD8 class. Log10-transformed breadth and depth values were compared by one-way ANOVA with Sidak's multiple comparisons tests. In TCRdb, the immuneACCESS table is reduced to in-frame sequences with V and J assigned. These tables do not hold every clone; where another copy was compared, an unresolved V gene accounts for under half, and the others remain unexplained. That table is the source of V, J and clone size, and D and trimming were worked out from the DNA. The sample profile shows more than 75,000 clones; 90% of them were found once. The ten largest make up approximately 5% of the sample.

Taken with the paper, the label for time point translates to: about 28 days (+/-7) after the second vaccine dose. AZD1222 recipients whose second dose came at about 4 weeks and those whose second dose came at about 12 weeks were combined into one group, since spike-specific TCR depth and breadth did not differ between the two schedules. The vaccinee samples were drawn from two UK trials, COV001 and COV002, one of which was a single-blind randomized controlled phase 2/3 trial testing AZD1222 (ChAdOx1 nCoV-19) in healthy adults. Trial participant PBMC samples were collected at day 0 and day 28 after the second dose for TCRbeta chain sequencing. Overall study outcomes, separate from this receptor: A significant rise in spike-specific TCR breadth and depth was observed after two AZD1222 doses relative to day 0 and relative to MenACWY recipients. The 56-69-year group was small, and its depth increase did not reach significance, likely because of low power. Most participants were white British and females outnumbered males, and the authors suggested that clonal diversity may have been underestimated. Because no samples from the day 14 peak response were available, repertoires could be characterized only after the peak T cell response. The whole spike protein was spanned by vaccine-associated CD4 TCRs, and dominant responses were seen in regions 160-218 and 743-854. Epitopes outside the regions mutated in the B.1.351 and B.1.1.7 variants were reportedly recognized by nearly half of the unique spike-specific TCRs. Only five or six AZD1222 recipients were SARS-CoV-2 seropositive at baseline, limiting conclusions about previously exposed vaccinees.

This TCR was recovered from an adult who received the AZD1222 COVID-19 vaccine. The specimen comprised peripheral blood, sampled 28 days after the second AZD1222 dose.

The CDR3 sequence is CASSFSSYEQYF. The nucleotides are TGTGCCAGCAGCTTCAGCTCCTACGAGCAGTACTTC. Here the chain combines TRBV3-1 (or the pseudogene TRBV3-2) and TRBJ2-7; the D gene identity is not certain. As encoded in the germline V gene (reference sequence), CDR1 is LGHDT while CDR2 is YNNKEL. Inclusive of the bounding cysteine and phenylalanine, the CDR3 is 12 residues long. CDR3 DNA only is kept here, 36 bases in frame from base 1. V is reduced by 5 bases and J by 0 bases, leaving a spacing of 5 bases between them.